A single sample is the source of the 16 T cell receptor beta chains below, sequenced in a study of cytomegalovirus exposure and HLA in healthy donors. Measured with immunoSEQ multiplex PCR; TCRdb has only the in-frame clones, and not every one. The sample has 45,000 to 70,000 clones, 80% to 95% seen once. Sequenced: PBMCs. Receptors were obtained from a woman between 18 and 29 years old in good health and CMV-seronegative.

The J gene is TRBJ2-3, the V gene TRBV5-8, with a tentative D call TRBD1 (6 bases). This CDR3 has 20 residues. V lost 1 base, J lost 5 bases, and 29 bases lay in between. The germline V gene encodes CDR1 SGHTS and CDR2 YDEGEE. The CDR3 here is CASSLIHRPQGPRRVDTQYF. In nucleotides, the CDR3 is TGTGCCAGCAGCTTGATCCATCGCCCCCAGGGGCCGAGAAGGGTAGATACGCAGTATTTT.

This chain connects TRBV5-6 to TRBJ1-2; perhaps TRBD1 as D (5 bases). CDR1 and CDR2 (germline): SGHDT, YYEEEE. V gave up 4 bases and J gave up 8 bases, with 15 bases separating them. The CDR3 totals 13 residues. The CDR3 sequence: CASSRIGAVGYTF. CDR3 nucleotides: TGTGCCAGCAGCCGCATTGGGGCTGTCGGCTACACCTTC.

This chain connects TRBV27 to TRBJ2-1, with TRBD2 identical over 14 bases. Germline values: CDR1 MNHEY, CDR2 SMNVEV (reference sequence). The CDR3 sequence is 16 residues long. After removal of 7 bases from V and 6 bases from J, the junction contained 8 bases not matched to a gene. CDR3 in amino acids: CASTGTSGRRGNEQFF. For the CDR3, the DNA is TGTGCCAGCACCGGGACTAGCGGGAGACGGGGCAATGAGCAGTTCTTC.

The chain has TRBV6-6 and TRBJ1-2, with D hard to call. This CDR3 contains 12 residues. Germline V gene sequence: CDR1 MNHNY, CDR2 SVGAGI (reference sequence). Between the trimmed V and J ends, which lost 2 bases and 4 bases, there was a span of 5 bases. Here the CDR3 reads CASSYPGYGYTF. The DNA of the CDR3 is TGTGCCAGCAGTTACCCAGGCTATGGCTACACCTTC.

The rearrangement uses TRBV2 and TRBJ2-2; TRBD2 is a possible D gene (5 bases). Germline V lookup: CDR1 SNHLY, CDR2 FYNNEI. The CDR3 has 15 amino acids. V was cut by 5 bases and J by 0 bases, with 10 bases left in between. The CDR3 protein is CASSPQTTNTGELFF. In DNA form, the CDR3 reads TGTGCCAGCAGTCCTCAGACTACGAACACCGGGGAGCTGTTTTTT.

J is TRBJ1-5 and V is TRBV19; D is ambiguous. The CDR3 is 13 amino acids. Germline loops: CDR1 LNHDA, CDR2 SQIVND (reference sequence). V was cut by 4 bases and J by 9 bases, with 13 bases left in between. CDR3 sequence (DNA): TGTGCCAGTAGTACTAGGAGCCCGCCGCCCCAGCATTTT. Its translation: CASSTRSPPPQHF.

This clone showed up just once. DNA for the CDR3: TGTGCCAGCAAATCTGACAGGGGGAACAATTCACCCCTCCACTTT. This translates into CASKSDRGNNSPLHF. The J gene is TRBJ1-6, the V gene TRBV6-1; 9 nucleotides line up with TRBD1. The ends lost 7 bases at V and 7 bases at J; junction bases unmatched: 8. CDR3 length: 15 amino acids. Germline V CDR1 and CDR2: MNHNS, SASEGT.

The chain carries TRBV2 and TRBJ1-1; TRBD1 agrees at 10 bases. The CDR3 has 16 residues. The V gene's germline CDR1 is SNHLY and CDR2 FYNNEI. With 3 bases clipped from V and 2 bases from J, the junction kept 6 bases outside the gene matches. The CDR3 region is CASSDSGDRGNTEAFF. The CDR3 coding sequence is TGTGCCAGCAGTGATAGTGGGGACAGGGGAAACACTGAAGCTTTCTTT.

The chain employs TRBV10-3 and TRBJ1-2; possible D gene TRBD1, 6 bases. This CDR3 has 15 amino acids. The germline CDR1 and CDR2 sequences are ENHRY and SYGVKD. Trimming stripped 0 bases from V and 7 bases from J, with 15 bases between. CDR3: CAISESYRVDAGYTF. In nucleotides, the CDR3 is TGTGCCATCAGTGAGTCATACAGGGTTGACGCTGGCTACACCTTC.

The chain has TRBV5-1 and TRBJ2-3; 7 positions match TRBD2. CDR1 and CDR2 (germline): SGHRS, YFSETQ. V was pared by 4 bases and J by 6 bases, with 11 bases of the junction left unmatched. This CDR3 spans 15 amino acids. Here the CDR3 DNA reads TGCGCCAGCAGCCCTGGCGCTAGCGGCGGGGATACGCAGTATTTT. Protein product: CASSPGASGGDTQYF.

This chain links TRBV6-5 with TRBJ2-1, with D perhaps matching TRBD2 (6 bases). The CDR3 has 14 amino acids. Per germline, CDR1 MNHEY and CDR2 SVGAGI. Trimming pared 5 bases from V and 6 bases from J, leaving 14 bases between. CDR3 sequence (DNA): TGTGCCAGCAGTCCACTAGCTTCTGGCAATGAGCAGTTCTTC. Protein: CASSPLASGNEQFF.

The J gene is TRBJ2-7, the V gene TRBV5-4; the D gene is possibly TRBD1 (5 bases). Germline CDR1 SGHNT, CDR2 YYREEE (reference sequence). Trimming pared 2 bases from V and 5 bases from J, leaving 20 bases between. This CDR3 comprises 16 residues. Here the CDR3 DNA reads TGTGCCAGCAGCTTTGACCAGGGTTTTTCGTTAGACGAGCAGTACTTC. It translates to CASSFDQGFSLDEQYF.

The chain uses TRBV6-1 and TRBJ2-7, with D perhaps matching TRBD2 (5 bases). From germline, CDR1 is MNHNS and CDR2 SASEGT. This CDR3 is built from 14 residues. Trimming took off 6 bases at V and 2 bases at J, with 14 bases between the two ends. This chain's CDR3 is CASSVDSTTYEQYF. CDR3 bases: TGTGCCAGCAGCGTGGACTCGACAACCTACGAGCAGTACTTC.

This chain links TRBV27 with TRBJ2-3; a possible D gene is TRBD1 (6 bases). The CDR3 has 17 amino acids. Trimming left V 7 bases short and J 3 bases short, with 23 bases between. CDR1 and CDR2 (germline): MNHEY, SMNVEV (reference sequence). The CDR3 is CASTSLRWDRGTDTQYF. The CDR3 nucleotides read TGTGCCAGCACCTCATTGAGATGGGATAGGGGGACAGATACGCAGTATTTT.

J is TRBJ1-1 and V is TRBV5-1; D is undetermined. Trimming removed 3 bases at V and 7 bases at J, with 19 bases between. CDR1 and CDR2 (germline): SGHRS, YFSETQ. This CDR3 spans 15 amino acids. This chain's CDR3 is CASSSPDQQVHEAFF. For the CDR3, the DNA is TGCGCCAGCAGCTCCCCCGACCAGCAGGTTCATGAAGCTTTCTTT. Supplemented by reference TRBV5-1 and TRBJ1-1, the full variable domain reads KAGVTQTPRYLIKTRGQQVTLSCSPISGHRSVSWYQQTPGQGLQFLFEYFSETQRNKGNFPGRFSGRQFSNSRSEMNVSTLELGDSALYLCASSSPDQQVHEAFFGQGTRLTVV.

The chain carries TRBV6-1 and TRBJ2-1; TRBD2 matches 12 bases. The CDR3 spans 14 residues. CDR1 and CDR2 (germline): MNHNS, SASEGT. Trimming cost V 8 bases and J 3 bases; bases outside gene matches: 2. The CDR3 sequence: CASLLAGGYNEQFF. The CDR3 bases are TGTGCCAGCTTACTAGCGGGGGGCTACAATGAGCAGTTCTTC.